Described below is a single TCR beta chain sequence and its context. The data were obtained in a study of shared clonotypes between healthy human individuals. V gave up 1 base and J gave up 8 bases, with 14 bases separating them. CDR3 size: 15 residues. CDR1 and CDR2 (germline): SEHNR, FQNEAQ (reference sequence). Profiled with immunoSEQ multiplex PCR; TCRdb holds only in-frame clones, not every one. The sample records some 1.5 million clones, about 96% being singletons. The sequenced sample consisted of naive CD4+ T cells sorted from blood. Subset: CD45RA+ positively selected. The origin of this receptor is a man younger than 45 in good health. The chain is built from TRBV7-9 and TRBJ2-2, with D perhaps TRBD2 (5 bases). The CDR3, as DNA: TGTGCCAGCAGCTTAGGATTCGCTCCGGGAGGGGAGCTGTTTTTT. It encodes CASSLGFAPGGELFF.